Below, 29 T cell receptor beta chains from the same sample are listed, as sequenced in a study of blood T cell repertoires in COVID-19. Repertoires were generated with immunoSEQ multiplex PCR, while TCRdb's copy carries only in-frame clones and drops some. This table holds under 350,000 clones, roughly 89% found once. Sequences were obtained from peripheral blood. All receptors come from a middle-aged man with acute or convalescent COVID-19.

The V call is TRBV18, the J call TRBJ1-2, with TRBD1 as a possible D gene (5 bases). The CDR3 is 13 amino acids. Between the trimmed V and J ends, which lost 3 bases and 8 bases, there was a span of 13 bases. The germline gives CDR1 KGHSH, CDR2 LQKENI. The CDR3 is CASSPDTMGGYTF. In nucleotides, the CDR3 is TGTGCCAGCTCACCGGACACAATGGGGGGCTACACCTTC.

The genes are TRBV15 and TRBJ1-4; possibly TRBD1 for D (6 bases). This CDR3 region has 14 residues. The germline CDR1 and CDR2 sequences are LNHNV and YYDKDF (reference sequence). V dropped 2 bases and J dropped 2 bases, with 6 bases sitting between them. In DNA, the CDR3 is TGTGCCACCAGCAGACAGGGGACTAATGAAAAACTGTTTTTT. It translates to CATSRQGTNEKLFF. Looking up the rest from reference TRBV15 and TRBJ1-4 gives the full variable domain: DAMVIQNPRYQVTQFGKPVTLSCSQTLNHNVMYWYQQKSSQAPKLLFHYYDKDFNNEADTPDNFQSRRPNTSFCFLDIRSPGLGDTAMYLCATSRQGTNEKLFFGSGTQLSVL.

In this sample, this clone turned up once. The V and J genes are TRBV5-6 and TRBJ1-6; no firm D call. The CDR3 has 14 amino acids. Between the trimmed V and J ends, which lost 1 base and 5 bases, there was a span of 7 bases. Germline-derived CDR1 and CDR2 are SGHDT and YYEEEE. The CDR3 DNA reads as TGTGCCAGCAGCTTGTTCCCTGATAATTCACCCCTCCACTTT. Residues: CASSLFPDNSPLHF.

The chain carries TRBV5-1 and TRBJ1-1, with D uncertain. This CDR3 region has 17 residues. Germline V gives CDR1 SGHRS, CDR2 YFSETQ. V lost 2 bases to trimming and J lost 3 bases, with 20 bases between them. In nucleotides, the CDR3 is TGCGCCAGCAGCTTATGGCCGCCAAGGGAGACCGACACTGAAGCTTTCTTT. This codes for CASSLWPPRETDTEAFF.

The rearrangement uses TRBV12-5 and TRBJ1-5; TRBD1 might be the D (5 bases). V lost 10 bases, J lost 6 bases, and 16 bases lay in between. Germline V gives CDR1 LGHNT, CDR2 FRNRAP. CDR3 length: 13 amino acids. CDR3 coding DNA: TGTGCTACCACGGGGGATTCAAGTCAGCCCCAGCATTTT. This translates into CATTGDSSQPQHF.

This chain joins TRBV5-1 and TRBJ1-1; D is unresolved. The CDR3 loop spans 14 amino acids. Germline values: CDR1 SGHRS, CDR2 YFSETQ. Trimming removed 4 bases at V and 5 bases at J, with 15 bases between. The CDR3 sequence is CASSGSPAGTEAFF. The CDR3 DNA is TGCGCCAGCAGCGGGAGCCCCGCGGGGACTGAAGCTTTCTTT. Supplemented by reference TRBV5-1 and TRBJ1-1, the full variable domain reads KAGVTQTPRYLIKTRGQQVTLSCSPISGHRSVSWYQQTPGQGLQFLFEYFSETQRNKGNFPGRFSGRQFSNSRSEMNVSTLELGDSALYLCASSGSPAGTEAFFGQGTRLTVV.

This clone turned up a few times. The gene calls are TRBV18 and TRBJ2-3; tentative D call: TRBD1 (6 bases). The V gene's germline CDR1 is KGHSH and CDR2 LQKENI. This CDR3 spans 14 amino acids. The germline V and J ends were trimmed by 1 base and 1 base, with 6 bases remaining between them. This CDR3 reads CASSPQGGTDTQYF. CDR3 sequence (DNA): TGTGCCAGCTCACCACAGGGGGGCACAGATACGCAGTATTTT. The variable domain in full, with the rest retrieved from reference TRBV18 and TRBJ2-3, is NAGVMQNPRHLVRRRGQEARLRCSPMKGHSHVYWYRQLPEEGLKFMVYLQKENIIDESGMPKERFSAEFPKEGPSILRIQQVVRGDSAAYFCASSPQGGTDTQYFGPGTRLTVL.

This chain links TRBV19 with TRBJ2-5, with D possibly TRBD1 on 6 matching bases. Germline CDR1 and CDR2: LNHDA and SQIVND (reference sequence). This CDR3 spans 13 amino acids. V dropped 5 bases and J dropped 4 bases, with 11 bases sitting between them. The CDR3 coding sequence is TGTGCCAGTAGTCCCATCAGGGGAGAGACCCAGTACTTC. Translating it yields CASSPIRGETQYF.

The rearrangement joins TRBV10-1 to TRBJ2-2, with D possibly TRBD1 on 8 matching bases. Germline values: CDR1 WNHNN, CDR2 SYGVQD (reference sequence). The CDR3 runs to 17 residues. Trimming pared 5 bases from V and 1 base from J, leaving 17 bases between. The chain's CDR3 is CASSPRAGTGNTGELFF. Here the CDR3 DNA reads TGCGCCAGCAGTCCTCGAGCGGGGACAGGGAACACCGGGGAGCTGTTTTTT.

V is TRBV9 and J is TRBJ1-4, with 9 bases aligning to TRBD1. This CDR3 has 15 residues. CDR1 SGDLS and CDR2 YYNGEE come from the germline V gene. V was clipped by 4 bases and J by 8 bases; unmatched bases: 9. The CDR3 loop reads CASSISGTGIEKLFF. CDR3 DNA: TGTGCCAGCAGCATATCCGGGACAGGGATCGAAAAACTGTTTTTT.

This clone was seen just once. The identical CDR3 is also encoded by other nucleotide sequences in the sample. The chain has TRBV12-3 or TRBV12-4 and TRBJ1-2; D unclear. V lost 3 bases, J lost 3 bases, and 8 bases lay in between. The CDR3 length is 13 residues. As DNA, the CDR3 is TGTGCCAGCAGTTTCGGGGTCGACTATGGCTACACCTTC. It encodes CASSFGVDYGYTF.

This chain uses TRBV27 with TRBJ2-1, with 7 bases fitting TRBD2. From germline, CDR1 is MNHEY and CDR2 SMNVEV (reference sequence). The CDR3 spans 16 residues. Trimming took 5 bases from V and 4 from J; bases not matched to a gene: 11. The CDR3 coding sequence is TGTGCCAGCAGTCGGTATGGGGCTAGCGGTTACAATGAGCAGTTCTTC. This gives the protein CASSRYGASGYNEQFF.

The chain recombines TRBV4-1 with TRBJ2-5; the D gene is possibly TRBD1 (5 bases). The ends were cut back, 1 base at V and 3 bases at J, with 15 bases in the middle. The germline V gene encodes CDR1 MGHRA and CDR2 YSYEKL. The CDR3 length is 16 residues. CDR3 protein: CASSQADSHRKETQYF. CDR3 bases: TGCGCCAGCAGCCAAGCAGACAGTCACCGAAAAGAGACCCAGTACTTC.

The V and J genes are TRBV4-1 and TRBJ2-6, with D possibly TRBD1 on 6 matching bases. CDR3 length: 16 amino acids. Between the trimmed V and J ends, which lost 8 bases and 1 base, there was a span of 15 bases. Per germline, CDR1 MGHRA and CDR2 YSYEKL. The CDR3 bases are TGCGCCAGCCGGCAGGGGACCCGATCTGGGGCCAACGTCCTGACTTTC. This translates into CASRQGTRSGANVLTF.

V and J are TRBV3-1 (or the pseudogene TRBV3-2) and TRBJ1-5, with no clear D. V shed 6 bases and J shed 3 bases, with 9 bases lying between them. There are 13 residues in the CDR3. Germline V lookup: CDR1 LGHDT, CDR2 YNNKEL (reference sequence). The CDR3 coding sequence is TGTGCCAGCAGTCCCGCGGACAATCAGCCCCAGCATTTT. The encoded protein is CASSPADNQPQHF.

The chain couples TRBV9 to TRBJ1-1, with 10 bases that match TRBD1. Per germline, CDR1 SGDLS and CDR2 YYNGEE. The V gene end was trimmed by 5 bases and the J gene end by 4 bases; junction bases not matched to a gene: 8. The CDR3 contains 15 residues. CDR3 bases: TGTGCCAGCAGTCCGGGACAGGGGAAAAGCACTGAAGCTTTCTTT. The encoded protein is CASSPGQGKSTEAFF.

The chain employs TRBV7-7 and TRBJ2-2; tentatively, D is TRBD1 (6 bases). The CDR3 covers 12 residues. Per germline, CDR1 SSHAT and CDR2 FNYEAQ (reference sequence). CDR3 in amino acids: CATRGDTGELFF. The CDR3 region has the DNA TGTGCTACCAGGGGAGACACCGGGGAGCTGTTTTTT.

This rearrangement joins TRBV7-9 to TRBJ1-2; D gene unclear. This CDR3 has 15 amino acids. V was shortened by 4 bases and J by 2 bases, with 14 bases between the two germline ends. Germline V gene lookup returns CDR1 SEHNR and CDR2 FQNEAQ (reference sequence). In nucleotides, the CDR3 is TGTGCCAGCAGCTCAGGCATAAACAGCAACTATGGCTACACCTTC. Its translation: CASSSGINSNYGYTF.

J is TRBJ2-2 and V is TRBV5-4; 10 bases line up with TRBD2. The CDR3 runs 17 residues. Germline CDR1 is SGHNT and CDR2 is YYREEE (reference sequence). With 6 bases clipped from V and 6 bases from J, the junction kept 14 bases outside the gene matches. This chain's CDR3 is CASNPGVERGGPGELFF. The CDR3 region has the DNA TGTGCCAGCAATCCTGGGGTCGAGCGGGGGGGCCCCGGGGAGCTGTTTTTT.

The rearrangement joins TRBV5-4 to TRBJ1-2; TRBD1 is a possible D gene (6 bases). V was pared by 4 bases and J by 4 bases, with 17 bases between. This CDR3 is 15 amino acids long. Germline V gene data show CDR1 as SGHNT and CDR2 as YYREEE (reference sequence). This CDR3 is CASSTWGGGSYGYTF. In DNA form, the CDR3 reads TGTGCCAGCAGCACCTGGGGCGGGGGCTCCTATGGCTACACCTTC.

The V gene is TRBV10-1, the J gene TRBJ2-2; a weak D match, TRBD2 (6 bases). The V gene's germline CDR1 is WNHNN and CDR2 SYGVQD (reference sequence). Trimming left V 6 bases short and J 0 bases short, with 11 bases between. The CDR3 sequence is 15 residues long. CDR3 protein: CASSKGGANTGELFF. CDR3 DNA: TGCGCCAGCAGCAAAGGAGGGGCGAACACCGGGGAGCTGTTTTTT.

The V and J genes are TRBV9 and TRBJ1-2; TRBD1 agrees at 7 bases. Per germline, CDR1 SGDLS and CDR2 YYNGEE. The CDR3 consists of 14 residues. After removal of 3 bases from V and 6 bases from J, the junction contained 8 bases not matched to a gene. This CDR3 reads CASSGRDSIHGYTF. CDR3 DNA: TGTGCCAGCAGCGGCCGGGACAGTATCCATGGCTACACCTTC.

This clone was counted a single time. This chain uses TRBV25-1 with TRBJ2-3, with D unresolved. The CDR3 sequence is 13 residues long. Trimming shortened V by 6 bases and J by 0 bases, and 7 bases separated the two germline ends. The germline V gene encodes CDR1 MGHDK and CDR2 SYGVNS. CDR3 in DNA: TGTGCCAGCAGCGTAACTAGCACAGATACGCAGTATTTT. Protein sequence: CASSVTSTDTQYF.

This chain joins TRBV6-1 and TRBJ1-4, with D possibly being TRBD1 (5 bases). The CDR3 runs to 15 residues. Deletions cut 0 bases from V and 13 bases from J, with 18 bases between. Germline assignment: CDR1 MNHNS and CDR2 SASEGT. CDR3 nucleotide sequence: TGTGCCAGCAGTGAAGCGGGGGGGACGGAACAATCACTGTTTTTT. This gives the protein CASSEAGGTEQSLFF.

The chain carries TRBV3-1 (or the pseudogene TRBV3-2) and TRBJ2-5, with D possibly TRBD1 on 5 matching bases. Germline CDR1 is LGHDT and CDR2 is YNNKEL (reference sequence). Trimming cost V 2 bases and J 4 bases, with 8 bases left between them. There are 13 residues in the CDR3. The CDR3 loop reads CASSQLGPETQYF. CDR3 DNA: TGTGCCAGCAGCCAATTGGGGCCAGAGACCCAGTACTTC.

V usage is TRBV13 and J usage is TRBJ1-6, with D possibly matching TRBD1 (5 bases). Trimming left V 3 bases short and J 10 bases short, with 13 bases between. This CDR3 contains 14 residues. Germline V gene lookup returns CDR1 PRHDT and CDR2 FYEKMQ (reference sequence). CDR3 amino acids: CASSFGQGFSPLHF. The CDR3 DNA follows: TGTGCCAGCAGCTTTGGGCAGGGTTTCTCACCCCTCCACTTT.

The genes are TRBV15 and TRBJ1-1, with 11 bases that match TRBD1. Trimming took 4 bases from V and 7 from J; bases not matched to a gene: 2. The germline gives CDR1 LNHNV, CDR2 YYDKDF (reference sequence). The CDR3 spans 13 residues. The CDR3 nucleotides read TGTGCCACCAGCATTGGGACAGGGGGTGAAGCTTTCTTT. This translates into CATSIGTGGEAFF.

The rearrangement joins TRBV7-2 to TRBJ1-3; D is ambiguous. From germline, CDR1 is SGHTA and CDR2 FQGNSA. CDR3 length equals 15 residues. V dropped 4 bases and J dropped 0 bases, with 10 bases sitting between them. This CDR3 is CASSSTAGSGNTIYF. CDR3 nucleotides: TGTGCCAGCAGCTCCACCGCCGGCTCTGGAAACACCATATATTTT. The full variable domain, with the rest looked up from reference TRBV7-2 and TRBJ1-3, is GAGVSQSPSNKVTEKGKDVELRCDPISGHTALYWYRQSLGQGLEFLIYFQGNSAPDKSGLPSDRFSAERTGGSVSTLTIQRTQQEDSAVYLCASSSTAGSGNTIYFGEGSWLTVV.

The chain is built from TRBV5-5 and TRBJ2-7, with 7 nucleotides matching TRBD1. V lost 6 bases to trimming and J lost 0 bases; unmatched junction nucleotides: 9. The germline V gene has CDR1 SGHKS and CDR2 YYEKEE (reference sequence). The CDR3 length is 15 residues. CDR3 protein: CASTPVGQASYEQYF. For the CDR3, the DNA is TGTGCCAGCACTCCCGTCGGACAGGCCTCCTACGAGCAGTACTTC.